The 25 T cell receptor beta chains reported below all come from one sample, sequenced in a study of graft-versus-host responses after intestinal transplantation. Assay used: immunoSEQ multiplex PCR; TCRdb lists only in-frame clones, some missing. The repertoire has tens of thousands of clones, 44% of them found once; the top ten carry 1.3% to 1.5%. With about 200,000 irradiated, violet-dye-labeled stimulator cells, about 200,000 CFSE-labeled responder cells were plated. This material consisted of alloreactive CD8+ T cells from a mixed lymphocyte reaction culture, taken before transplantation. The subset is: CFSE-low proliferating T cells sorted from approximately 6-day pre-transplant mixed lymphocyte reaction (GvH or HvG direction). The source of these receptors is a human patient who was an organ donor for intestinal transplantation.

Only a few counts were recorded for this clone. The chain is built from TRBV4-3 and TRBJ2-3; D remains unclear. Per the germline V gene, CDR1 is LGHNA and CDR2 is YSLEER. The CDR3 runs 12 residues. Trimming pared 4 bases from V and 6 bases from J, leaving 8 bases between. CDR3 in amino acids: CASSPDTDTQYF. CDR3 in DNA: TGCGCCAGCAGCCCCGACACGGATACGCAGTATTTT.

CDR3 loop: CASSQTGQFYGYTF. The CDR3 coding sequence is TGTGCCAGCAGCCAGACGGGCCAATTCTATGGCTACACCTTC. This chain connects TRBV5-8 to TRBJ1-2; D is undetermined. CDR3 size: 14 residues. Trimming cost V 4 bases and J 4 bases, with 14 bases left between them. The germline V gene has CDR1 SGHTS and CDR2 YDEGEE.

J is TRBJ1-1 and V is TRBV5-1; the D is unclear. The V end lost 4 bases, the J end lost 5 bases, and 9 bases lay between the germline ends. Germline values: CDR1 SGHRS, CDR2 YFSETQ. The CDR3 loop spans 12 amino acids. The CDR3 loop reads CASSPDGTEAFF. The CDR3 DNA reads TGCGCCAGCAGCCCCGACGGGACTGAAGCTTTCTTT. Complete variable domain (other parts from reference TRBV5-1 and TRBJ1-1): KAGVTQTPRYLIKTRGQQVTLSCSPISGHRSVSWYQQTPGQGLQFLFEYFSETQRNKGNFPGRFSGRQFSNSRSEMNVSTLELGDSALYLCASSPDGTEAFFGQGTRLTVV.

Here the CDR3 DNA reads TGTGCCACCAAATTAGGGGCAGGGAGTTACTCCTACGAGCAGTACTTC. Its translation: CATKLGAGSYSYEQYF. The gene calls are TRBV2 and TRBJ2-5, with D perhaps matching TRBD1 or TRBD2 (5 bases each). The DNA end is more similar to TRBJ2-7, so the J call may be wrong. The CDR3 sequence is 16 residues long. In germline, CDR1 is SNHLY, CDR2 FYNNEI.

This clone has only a few counts. V gene TRBV19 combines with J gene TRBJ2-7; tentatively, D is TRBD1 (6 bases). With 10 bases removed from V and 5 bases from J, the gap between germline ends came to 12 bases. This CDR3 has 11 residues. Germline CDR1 reads LNHDA; CDR2 reads SQIVND (reference sequence). The CDR3 here is CATTTGNEQYF. The CDR3 DNA is TGTGCCACCACAACAGGGAACGAGCAGTACTTC.

The chain uses TRBV20-1 and TRBJ2-5; no clear D. V was clipped by 6 bases and J by 4 bases, with 9 bases between them. CDR1 and CDR2 (germline): DFQATT, SNEGSKA (reference sequence). CDR3 size: 11 residues. CDR3 protein: CSAPIGETQYF. The CDR3 coding sequence is TGCAGTGCGCCAATCGGAGAGACCCAGTACTTC.

The chain is built from TRBV28 and TRBJ2-5, with 11 nucleotides matching TRBD1. The CDR3 is 13 amino acids. Germline V lookup: CDR1 MDHEN, CDR2 SYDVKM. In nucleotides, the CDR3 is TGTGCAGCGGGGACAGGGGGCCAAGAGACCCAGTACTTC. This translates into CAAGTGGQETQYF.

The CDR3 sequence: CASSKIWGPEQFF. The DNA of the CDR3 is TGTGCCAGCAGCAAGATCTGGGGTCCCGAGCAGTTCTTC. The chain recombines TRBV4-2 with TRBJ2-1; D unresolved. The CDR3 is made up of 13 amino acids. Germline loops: CDR1 LGHNA, CDR2 YNFKEQ. V was shortened by 5 bases and J by 10 bases, with 15 bases between the two germline ends.

This clone was observed once. An end of the junction does not agree with germline; a read error may underlie this. This chain joins TRBV20-1 and TRBJ2-4, with no clear D. From germline, CDR1 is DFQATT and CDR2 SNEGSKA (reference sequence). CDR3 size: 11 residues. CDR3 region: CSARVPHIQYF. The CDR3 DNA follows: TGCAGTGCAAGAGTTCCGCACATTCAGTACTTC.

This clone showed up just once. J is TRBJ2-3 and V is TRBV6-6; tentatively, D is TRBD2 (5 bases). Trimming cost V 6 bases and J 2 bases, with 12 bases left between them. The V gene's germline CDR1 is MNHNY and CDR2 SVGAGI (reference sequence). The CDR3 extends over 14 amino acids. Here the CDR3 reads CASRPTLVTDTQYF. As DNA, the CDR3 is TGTGCCAGCAGACCGACACTAGTCACAGATACGCAGTATTTT.

The chain employs TRBV28 and TRBJ2-1, with TRBD2 matching 9 bases. Germline CDR1 reads MDHEN; CDR2 reads SYDVKM. There are 14 residues in the CDR3. Germline trimming cut 3 bases from V and 7 bases from J; bases unmatched to any gene: 4. CDR3 bases: TGTGCCAGCAGTTTGCGGGAGGGGTGGAATGAGCAGTTCTTC. It yields the protein CASSLREGWNEQFF.

The chain links TRBV5-1 to TRBJ2-7, with D maybe TRBD1 (5 bases). Germline values: CDR1 SGHRS, CDR2 YFSETQ. This CDR3 is 16 amino acids long. The germline V and J ends were trimmed by 4 bases and 0 bases, with 17 bases remaining between them. The CDR3 nucleotides are TGCGCCAGCAGCATACGACAGACCTACGACTCCTACGAGCAGTACTTC. Translated, it gives CASSIRQTYDSYEQYF.

The J gene is TRBJ2-2, the V gene TRBV5-4, with D perhaps TRBD2 (5 bases). The V gene lost 4 bases and the J gene lost 6 bases, with 13 bases spanning the gap. The CDR3 runs to 14 residues. The germline V gene has CDR1 SGHNT and CDR2 YYREEE (reference sequence). Written as DNA, the CDR3 is TGTGCCAGCAGCCTCTGGACTGGGGCCGGGGAGCTGTTTTTT. Translating it yields CASSLWTGAGELFF. Full variable domain (outside the CDR3, taken from reference TRBV5-4 and TRBJ2-2): ETGVTQSPTHLIKTRGQQVTLRCSSQSGHNTVSWYQQALGQGPQFIFQYYREEENGRGNFPPRFSGLQFPNYSSELNVNALELDDSALYLCASSLWTGAGELFFGEGSRLTVL.

This chain uses TRBV4-1 with TRBJ2-5, with 8 bases identical to TRBD1. The CDR3 is 17 amino acids. After removal of 0 bases from V and 3 bases from J, the junction contained 9 bases not matched to a gene. Looked up from germline, CDR1 is MGHRA and CDR2 is YSYEKL. The CDR3 DNA reads TGCGCCAGCAGCCAAGATCCCCCACAGGGGGTTGAAGAGACCCAGTACTTC. This codes for CASSQDPPQGVEETQYF.

The chain is built from TRBV15 and TRBJ2-1; D is possibly TRBD2 (6 bases). Per the germline V gene, CDR1 is LNHNV and CDR2 is YYDKDF (reference sequence). CDR3 length equals 13 residues. V gave up 7 bases and J gave up 4 bases, with 11 bases separating them. The CDR3 loop is CATTPTRYNEQFF. The DNA for the CDR3 is TGTGCCACCACCCCGACTAGATACAATGAGCAGTTCTTC.

This rearrangement joins TRBV6-1 to TRBJ2-3; no reliable D call. Germline V gene sequence: CDR1 MNHNS, CDR2 SASEGT. Deletions cut 8 bases from V and 0 bases from J, with 12 bases between. CDR3 length: 14 amino acids. CDR3 amino acids: CASCPQTSTDTQYF. For the CDR3, the DNA is TGTGCCAGCTGTCCCCAGACTAGCACAGATACGCAGTATTTT.

The rearrangement links TRBV6-5 to TRBJ2-5, with a weak D call TRBD1 (5 bases). Trimming took 0 bases from V and 7 from J, leaving 18 bases between them. This CDR3 has 16 amino acids. CDR1 MNHEY and CDR2 SVGAGI come from the germline V gene. CDR3 protein: CASSYSIGQGWGTQYF. For the CDR3, the DNA is TGTGCCAGCAGTTACTCAATTGGGCAGGGATGGGGGACCCAGTACTTC.

V gene TRBV6-5 combines with J gene TRBJ2-3; no reliable D call. The CDR3 runs to 14 residues. Looked up from germline, CDR1 is MNHEY and CDR2 is SVGAGI. Trimming cost V 4 bases and J 5 bases, with 13 bases left between them. The CDR3 DNA follows: TGTGCCAGCAGTTTCTGGATCTGGCTAGATACGCAGTATTTT. Its translation is CASSFWIWLDTQYF.

This clone has more than one count but fewer than ten. The chain employs TRBV6-5 and TRBJ1-2; 7 bases are a match to TRBD1. The germline V gene encodes CDR1 MNHEY and CDR2 SVGAGI. This CDR3 has 14 residues. J was trimmed by 0 bases and V by 10 bases; bases with no gene match: 8. The CDR3 bases are TGTGCCATCAACAGGGGTCCCACTAACTATGGCTACACCTTC. This encodes CAINRGPTNYGYTF.

About this clone itself: The sample carries other DNA sequences with the same CDR3. The rearrangement joins TRBV5-6 to TRBJ2-1, with 9 bases that match TRBD2. Germline V gives CDR1 SGHDT, CDR2 YYEEEE. This CDR3 is 19 amino acids long. V was clipped by 5 bases and J by 8 bases; unmatched bases: 23. DNA for the CDR3: TGTGCCAGCAGGCTCTGGGGTAGCGGGAGCCGGGGTTGGAGTGATGAGCAGTTCTTC. It is translated as CASRLWGSGSRGWSDEQFF.

J is TRBJ1-2 and V is TRBV5-4; 7 bases align to TRBD1. Germline V lookup: CDR1 SGHNT, CDR2 YYREEE (reference sequence). V dropped 4 bases and J dropped 0; count of bases not matched to a gene: 15. The CDR3 length is 18 residues. CDR3 region: CASSPGTVSPGANYGYTF. CDR3 nucleotides: TGTGCCAGCAGCCCTGGGACAGTCTCCCCCGGGGCTAACTATGGCTACACCTTC.

The gene calls are TRBV11-2 and TRBJ2-7; a possible D gene is TRBD1 (5 bases). The CDR3 runs to 15 residues. The germline CDR1 and CDR2 sequences are SGHAT and FQNNGV. Trimming removed 0 bases at V and 0 bases at J, with 9 bases between. CDR3 nucleotide sequence: TGTGCCAGCAGCTTAGATCCAGGGCTCTCCTACGAGCAGTACTTC. Translated: CASSLDPGLSYEQYF.

The chain links TRBV11-3 to TRBJ2-1, with 11 bases that match TRBD2. The CDR3 is made up of 14 amino acids. Trimming removed 3 bases from V and 9 bases from J; junction bases left unmatched: 4. Looked up from germline, CDR1 is SGHNT and CDR2 is YENEEA. The CDR3 here is CASSFLAGGSEQFF. The CDR3, as DNA: TGTGCCAGCAGCTTCCTAGCGGGAGGTTCTGAGCAGTTCTTC.

This chain joins TRBV4-1 and TRBJ1-1; TRBD1 matches at 10 bases. The CDR3 is 19 amino acids. Trimming cost V 3 bases and J 7 bases; bases outside gene matches: 20. Germline V CDR1 and CDR2: MGHRA, YSYEKL. Here the CDR3 DNA reads TGCGCCAGCAGCCACCCATTCGGGGGGGGGACAGGGGTTTTTGTTGAAGCTTTCTTT. This sequence encodes CASSHPFGGGTGVFVEAFF.

The CDR3 DNA reads as TGTGCCAGCAGCCGAGGCAGTCCCCAGGGTACTGAAGCTTTCTTT. Protein sequence: CASSRGSPQGTEAFF. The chain joins TRBV7-2 to TRBJ1-1, with a weak D call TRBD1 (5 bases). Germline V gene lookup returns CDR1 SGHTA and CDR2 FQGNSA. Trimming shortened V by 5 bases and J by 5 bases, and 18 bases separated the two germline ends. The CDR3 has 15 amino acids. Combining the CDR3 with reference TRBV7-2 and TRBJ1-1 gives the whole variable domain GAGVSQSPSNKVTEKGKDVELRCDPISGHTALYWYRQSLGQGLEFLIYFQGNSAPDKSGLPSDRFSAERTGGSVSTLTIQRTQQEDSAVYLCASSRGSPQGTEAFFGQGTRLTVV.